The count of the clone carrying this T cell receptor (beta chain) is one. Its antigen is undetermined. Just one base apart from a much larger clone, this may be a read error. The sample is drawn from a study of molecular identifiers for immune sequencing clone quantification. Whole-study findings and limits: Over 99% of effector molecules, yet under 1% of naive-cell molecules, were held by clones above 20 RNA copies.

This CDR3 spans 15 amino acids. Looked up from germline, CDR1 is MNHEY and CDR2 is SMNVEV (reference sequence). Trimming removed 5 bases at V and 3 bases at J, with 14 bases between. Listed TCR primers, together with previously described methods, were used for the bulk TCR libraries. Via MiXCR, TCRdb re-called the PCR reads, giving one row per CDR3 protein. The profile shows under 600,000 distinct CDR3 sequences, over 20% of them singletons. The chain combines TRBV27 with TRBJ1-3; D call uncertain. The TCR comes from a human donor in good health. Some libraries in this study had Jurkat cell RNA spiked in. The sample consisted of naive CD8+ T cells from blood, with Jurkat cell RNA spiked in. Sample subset: FACS-sorted CD8+CD4-CCR7+CD45RA+ naive T cells. In DNA form, the CDR3 reads TGTGCCAGCAGTCCACGACCGGGCTTTGGAAACACCATATATTTT. It specifies CASSPRPGFGNTIYF.